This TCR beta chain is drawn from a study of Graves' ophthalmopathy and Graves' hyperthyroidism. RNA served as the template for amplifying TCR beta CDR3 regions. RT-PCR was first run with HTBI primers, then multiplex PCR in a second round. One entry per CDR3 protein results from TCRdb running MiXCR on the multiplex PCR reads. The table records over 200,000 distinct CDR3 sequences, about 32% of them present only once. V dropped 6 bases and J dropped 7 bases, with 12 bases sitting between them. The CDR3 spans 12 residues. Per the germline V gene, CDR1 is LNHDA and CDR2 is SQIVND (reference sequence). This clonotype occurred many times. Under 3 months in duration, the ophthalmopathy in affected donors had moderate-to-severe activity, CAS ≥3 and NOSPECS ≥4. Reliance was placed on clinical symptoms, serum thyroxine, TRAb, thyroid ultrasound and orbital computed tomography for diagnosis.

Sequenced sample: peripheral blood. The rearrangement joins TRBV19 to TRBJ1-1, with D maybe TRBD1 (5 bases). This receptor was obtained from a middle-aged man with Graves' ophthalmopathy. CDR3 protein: CASRAAGGEAFF. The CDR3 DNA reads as TGTGCCAGTAGGGCTGCGGGGGGTGAAGCTTTCTTT.